Listed here are 5 T cell receptor beta chains from one sample, sequenced in a study of T cells after posttransplantation cyclophosphamide. Only in-frame clones appear in the TCRdb table, and some are missing; sequencing was by immunoSEQ multiplex PCR. The sample yields under 50,000 clones, without any singletons. The sample taken for sequencing was PBMCs. These receptors all come from a woman between 50 and 59 years old in good health and a related stem cell transplant donor.

This clone was picked up many times. The chain uses TRBV11-2 and TRBJ1-2; the match to TRBD1 covers 8 bases. V was clipped by 5 bases and J by 2 bases; unmatched bases: 7. The CDR3 runs to 15 residues. Looked up from germline, CDR1 is SGHAT and CDR2 is FQNNGV. CDR3 loop: CASSRQGQQNYGYTF. In nucleotides, the CDR3 is TGTGCCAGCAGCCGACAGGGGCAACAGAACTATGGCTACACCTTC.

This clone was observed at least ten times. The chain joins TRBV7-2 to TRBJ2-2, with 8 bases aligning to TRBD2. The length of the CDR3 is 15 residues. Germline values: CDR1 SGHTA, CDR2 FQGNSA. V dropped 5 bases and J dropped 7; count of bases not matched to a gene: 9. The CDR3, as DNA: TGTGCCAGCAGCCCCCGCCGGGAGGGTCACGGGGAGCTGTTTTTT. Protein sequence: CASSPRREGHGELFF.

Many counts were recorded for this clone. V usage is TRBV28 and J usage is TRBJ1-5; maybe TRBD1 (5 bases). V was shortened by 3 bases and J by 1 base, with 13 bases between the two germline ends. This CDR3 has 16 amino acids. CDR1 and CDR2 from the germline V gene are MDHEN and SYDVKM. In nucleotides, the CDR3 is TGTGCCAGCAGTTTTGGACGGCGGGGGAGCAATCAGCCCCAGCATTTT. Residues: CASSFGRRGSNQPQHF.

This clone was seen at least ten times. The J gene is TRBJ1-6, the V gene TRBV7-2; D perhaps matches TRBD1 (6 bases). V was pared by 5 bases and J by 7 bases, with 18 bases between. The CDR3 length is 16 residues. The germline V gene encodes CDR1 SGHTA and CDR2 FQGNSA. This chain's CDR3 is CASSLTSGTPNSPLHF. The CDR3 DNA reads as TGTGCCAGCAGCCTCACATCCGGGACACCAAATTCACCCCTCCACTTT.

This clone was counted at least ten times. The chain recombines TRBV6-1 with TRBJ2-7; D is unclear. CDR3 length: 13 amino acids. Trimming took 7 bases from V and 3 from J, leaving 13 bases between them. The germline V gene has CDR1 MNHNS and CDR2 SASEGT. DNA for the CDR3: TGTGCCAGCACCCCCTCGGCGGTCTACGAGCAGTACTTC. It codes for CASTPSAVYEQYF.